Listed below are T cell receptor beta chains from one sample, sequenced in a study of shared clonotypes between healthy human individuals. Repertoires were generated with immunoSEQ multiplex PCR, while TCRdb's copy carries only in-frame clones and drops some. The sample consists of a few hundred thousand clones, approximately 65% of them appearing once. What was sequenced was memory CD4+ T cells sorted from blood. The receptors here all came from a man aged 25 to 45 in good health. CDR3s include the opening cysteine and the closing phenylalanine or tryptophan. Fields, in order: D gene, V gene, J gene, clone size, CDR3 protein, CDR3 DNA. The D gene is left open where the match is weak. A clone size is listed for some rows: how often the clone was seen (once, few, many), or a class if it is expanded.

d_call: -; v_call: TRBV29-1; j_call: TRBJ2-1; clone_size: -; cdr3_aa: CSVTLLYTGYNEQFF; cdr3_nt: TGCAGCGTCACCCTCCTCTATACAGGGTACAATGAGCAGTTCTTC
d_call: TRBD1; v_call: TRBV14; j_call: TRBJ2-7; clone_size: -; cdr3_aa: CASSRNWGTGSYEQYF; cdr3_nt: TGTGCCAGCAGCCGAAATTGGGGGACAGGTTCCTACGAGCAGTACTTC
d_call: TRBD2; v_call: TRBV12-5; j_call: TRBJ2-1; clone_size: -; cdr3_aa: CAPPPRGLAGSYNEQFF; cdr3_nt: TGTGCTCCCCCCCCGCGGGGACTAGCGGGATCCTACAATGAGCAGTTCTTC
d_call: TRBD1; v_call: TRBV6-4; j_call: TRBJ2-1; clone_size: few; cdr3_aa: CASSDSGGAYNEQFF; cdr3_nt: TGTGCCAGCAGTGACTCAGGGGGCGCCTACAATGAGCAGTTCTTC
d_call: -; v_call: TRBV5-1; j_call: TRBJ2-7; clone_size: -; cdr3_aa: CASSLWGSSEQYF; cdr3_nt: TGCGCCAGCAGCTTGTGGGGGAGTAGCGAGCAGTACTTC
d_call: -; v_call: TRBV7-3; j_call: TRBJ2-3; clone_size: -; cdr3_aa: CASSSGPGRGSTDTQYF; cdr3_nt: TGTGCCAGCAGCTCAGGGCCCGGGCGGGGCAGCACAGATACGCAGTATTTT
d_call: -; v_call: TRBV5-1; j_call: TRBJ2-4; clone_size: -; cdr3_aa: CASGQGDVGLNIQYF; cdr3_nt: TGCGCCAGCGGCCAAGGGGATGTGGGTTTAAACATTCAGTACTTC
d_call: TRBD1; v_call: TRBV5-1; j_call: TRBJ2-3; clone_size: -; cdr3_aa: CASSPQGALTDTQYF; cdr3_nt: TGCGCCAGCAGCCCCCAGGGGGCTCTCACAGATACGCAGTATTTT
d_call: TRBD1; v_call: TRBV28; j_call: TRBJ1-1; clone_size: -; cdr3_aa: CASSLPWTGVLTEAFF; cdr3_nt: TGTGCCAGCAGTTTACCCTGGACAGGGGTGCTCACTGAAGCTTTCTTT
d_call: TRBD2; v_call: TRBV2; j_call: TRBJ2-1; clone_size: -; cdr3_aa: CASGPGLETYNEQFF; cdr3_nt: TGTGCCAGCGGACCGGGACTAGAGACCTACAATGAGCAGTTCTTC